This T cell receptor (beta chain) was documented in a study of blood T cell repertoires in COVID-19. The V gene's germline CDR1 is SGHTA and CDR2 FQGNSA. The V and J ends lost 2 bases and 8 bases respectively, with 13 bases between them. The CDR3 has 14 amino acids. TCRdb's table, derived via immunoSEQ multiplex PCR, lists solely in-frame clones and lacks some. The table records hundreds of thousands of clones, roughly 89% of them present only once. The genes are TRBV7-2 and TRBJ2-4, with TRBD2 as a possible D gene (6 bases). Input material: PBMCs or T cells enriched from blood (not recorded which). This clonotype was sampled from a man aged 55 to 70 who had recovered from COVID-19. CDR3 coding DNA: TGTGCCAGCAGCTTAAGTGCCGGGAGTGACATTCAGTACTTC. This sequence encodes CASSLSAGSDIQYF.